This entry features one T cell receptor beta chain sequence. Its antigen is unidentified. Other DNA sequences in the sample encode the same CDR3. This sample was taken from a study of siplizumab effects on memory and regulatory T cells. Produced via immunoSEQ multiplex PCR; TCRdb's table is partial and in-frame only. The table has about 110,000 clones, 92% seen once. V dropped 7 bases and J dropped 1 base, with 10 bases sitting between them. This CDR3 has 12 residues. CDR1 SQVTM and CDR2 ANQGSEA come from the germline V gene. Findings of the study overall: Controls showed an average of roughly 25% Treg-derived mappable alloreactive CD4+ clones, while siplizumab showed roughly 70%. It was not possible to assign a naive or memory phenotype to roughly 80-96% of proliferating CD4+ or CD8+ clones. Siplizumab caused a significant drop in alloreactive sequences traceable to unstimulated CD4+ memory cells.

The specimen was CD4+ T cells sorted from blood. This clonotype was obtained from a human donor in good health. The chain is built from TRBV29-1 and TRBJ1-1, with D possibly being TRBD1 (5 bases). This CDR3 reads CSAGRPNTEAFF. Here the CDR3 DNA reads TGCAGCGCGGGACGACCGAACACTGAAGCTTTCTTT.